The 12 T cell receptor beta chains below come from one sample, sequenced in a study of human T cells and chemical hapten exposure. Indicated time point: patch test 2, 6 weeks after DPC sensitization. Documented treatment: therapeutic diphenylcyclopropenone sensitization with weekly scalp DPC. MiXCR was run by TCRdb on the RACE reads, yielding one entry per CDR3 protein. This table holds about 94,000 distinct CDR3 sequences, 7% to 10% found once. The specimen was whole blood, collected in connection with sensitization to the hapten diphenylcyclopropenone (DPC). The receptors derive from a woman between 35 and 50 years old with alopecia areata. Some clones in this sample may be carry-over from other donors' samples.

J is TRBJ2-1 and V is TRBV20-1; 12 bases align to TRBD2. There are 16 residues in the CDR3. Germline assignment: CDR1 DFQATT and CDR2 SNEGSKA (reference sequence). V shed 5 bases and J 9 bases; nucleotides not matched to a gene: 14. The CDR3 DNA reads as TGCAGTGCTCCCCCCCCGACTAGCGGGAGAGGGGGTGAGCAGTTCTTC. It translates to CSAPPPTSGRGGEQFF.

This clonotype has at least ten counts. The V gene is TRBV12-3 or TRBV12-4, the J gene TRBJ1-3, with D uncertain. V lost 3 bases and J 0 bases, leaving 12 bases between the germline ends. This CDR3 spans 16 amino acids. The CDR3 DNA sequence: TGTGCCAGCAGTTTCGGTCGGGCACGCTCTGGAAACACCATATATTTT. It specifies CASSFGRARSGNTIYF.

For this clonotype: The junction departs from germline at one end; a sequencing error may be responsible. The J gene is TRBJ2-7, the V gene TRBV20-1; 10 nucleotides agree with TRBD2. Looked up from germline, CDR1 is DFQATT and CDR2 is SNEGSKA (reference sequence). The CDR3 runs to 14 residues. The DNA of the CDR3 is TGCAGTGCTATACGGACTAGCGGACTCTACGAGCAGCACTTC. Translation gives CSAIRTSGLYEQHF.

This rearrangement joins TRBV11-2 to TRBJ1-1, with D unresolved. The CDR3 extends over 14 amino acids. V was trimmed by 0 bases and J by 6 bases, leaving 11 bases between them. From germline, CDR1 is SGHAT and CDR2 FQNNGV. Here the CDR3 DNA reads TGTGCCAGCAGCTTAGATTGGGGATCGGCTGAAGCTTTCTTT. Translating gives CASSLDWGSAEAFF. Looking up the rest from reference TRBV11-2 and TRBJ1-1 gives the full variable domain: EAGVAQSPRYKIIEKRQSVAFWCNPISGHATLYWYQQILGQGPKLLIQFQNNGVVDDSQLPKDRFSAERLKGVDSTLKIQPAKLEDSAVYLCASSLDWGSAEAFFGQGTRLTVV.

The gene calls are TRBV7-9 and TRBJ2-7, with a tentative D call TRBD2 (6 bases). V was shortened by 0 bases and J by 4 bases, with 13 bases between the two germline ends. The CDR3 spans 15 residues. Germline V gene data show CDR1 as SEHNR and CDR2 as FQNEAQ (reference sequence). The CDR3 protein is CASSLALGGRYEQYF. Here the CDR3 DNA reads TGTGCCAGCAGCTTAGCGCTTGGGGGGAGGTACGAGCAGTACTTC.

The gene calls are TRBV7-6 and TRBJ1-1; D call uncertain. Germline CDR1 SGHVS, CDR2 FNYEAQ. This CDR3 has 13 amino acids. Trimming took off 5 bases at V and 1 base at J, with 8 bases between the two ends. CDR3 amino acids: CASSQTENTEAFF. Written as DNA, the CDR3 is TGTGCCAGCAGCCAAACAGAGAACACTGAAGCTTTCTTT.

V and J are TRBV12-3 or TRBV12-4 and TRBJ2-3; 11 bases line up with TRBD2. With V trimmed by 5 bases and J by 4 bases, 5 bases remained unmatched. CDR3 length: 15 residues. This CDR3 reads CASSRSSGGADTQYF. The CDR3 DNA reads TGTGCCAGCAGTCGAAGTAGCGGGGGGGCAGATACGCAGTATTTT.

Here the CDR3 reads CASLKNTEAFF. In DNA form, the CDR3 reads TGTGCCAGCCTTAAGAACACTGAAGCTTTCTTT. The chain uses TRBV27 and TRBJ1-1; D not resolved. Germline CDR1 MNHEY, CDR2 SMNVEV (reference sequence). The CDR3 loop spans 11 amino acids. V lost 8 bases and J 1 base, leaving 5 bases between the germline ends.

CDR3 sequence reads: CASSFGLAGSTDTQYF. The DNA for the CDR3 is TGTGCCAGCAGTTTTGGACTAGCGGGCTCGACAGATACGCAGTATTTT. The genes are TRBV12-3 or TRBV12-4 and TRBJ2-3, with 11 bases matching TRBD2. The CDR3 sequence is 16 residues long. The trim removed 3 bases at V and 3 bases at J, leaving 5 bases unmatched.

V gene TRBV9 combines with J gene TRBJ2-5; D possibly corresponds to TRBD2 (5 bases). In germline, CDR1 is SGDLS, CDR2 YYNGEE. V was trimmed by 0 bases and J by 2 bases, leaving 8 bases between them. This CDR3 comprises 14 residues. CDR3 region: CASSVAPGQETQYF. Written as DNA, the CDR3 is TGTGCCAGCAGCGTAGCTCCGGGACAAGAGACCCAGTACTTC.

This clonotype was recorded many times. V is TRBV25-1 and J is TRBJ2-2; the match to TRBD2 covers 9 bases. With V trimmed by 1 base and J by 5 bases, 8 bases remained unmatched. The germline CDR1 and CDR2 sequences are MGHDK and SYGVNS. The CDR3 totals 17 residues. CDR3 nucleotides: TGTGCCAGCAGTGAATCGGCGGGGCTAGCGGGGACCGGGGAGCTGTTTTTT. This sequence encodes CASSESAGLAGTGELFF.

This clonotype was found a few times. Because it lacks the conserved phenylalanine or tryptophan at the end, this CDR3 is likely a read error. Because the CDR3's place on the DNA is in doubt, the DNA is left out and the CDR3 is given as listed by TCRdb. The chain joins TRBV5-1 to TRBJ2-3; the table calls TRBD1, which could not be checked here. The length of the CDR3 is 9 amino acids, counting both ends. From germline, CDR1 is SGHRS and CDR2 YFSETQ. CDR3 residues: CARDKGHKV.